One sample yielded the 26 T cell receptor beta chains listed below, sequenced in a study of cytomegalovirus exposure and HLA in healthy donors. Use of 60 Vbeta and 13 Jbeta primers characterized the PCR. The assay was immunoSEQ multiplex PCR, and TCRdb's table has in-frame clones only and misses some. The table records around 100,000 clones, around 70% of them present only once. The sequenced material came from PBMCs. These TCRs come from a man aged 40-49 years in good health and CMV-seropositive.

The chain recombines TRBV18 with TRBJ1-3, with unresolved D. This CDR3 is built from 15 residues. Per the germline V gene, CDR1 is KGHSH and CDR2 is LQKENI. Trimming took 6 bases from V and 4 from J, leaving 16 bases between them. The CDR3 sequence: CASSFGASEGNTIYF. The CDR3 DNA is TGTGCCAGCTCCTTCGGTGCCAGCGAAGGAAACACCATATATTTT.

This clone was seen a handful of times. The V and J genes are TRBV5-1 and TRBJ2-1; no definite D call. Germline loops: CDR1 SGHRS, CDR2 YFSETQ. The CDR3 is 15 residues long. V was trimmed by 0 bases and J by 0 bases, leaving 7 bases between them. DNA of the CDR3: TGCGCCAGCAGCTTGGTCCCGGGCTCCTACAATGAGCAGTTCTTC. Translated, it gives CASSLVPGSYNEQFF.

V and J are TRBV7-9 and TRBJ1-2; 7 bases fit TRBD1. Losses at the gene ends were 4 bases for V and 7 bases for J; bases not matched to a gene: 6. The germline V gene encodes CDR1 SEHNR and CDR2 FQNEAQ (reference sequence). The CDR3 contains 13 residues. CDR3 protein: CASSSGTEFGYTF. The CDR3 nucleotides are TGTGCCAGCAGCTCCGGGACAGAGTTTGGCTACACCTTC.

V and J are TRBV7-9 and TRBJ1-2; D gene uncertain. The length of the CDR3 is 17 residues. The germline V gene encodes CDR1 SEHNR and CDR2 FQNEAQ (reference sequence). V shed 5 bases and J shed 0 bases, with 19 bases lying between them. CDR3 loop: CASSPSKRGEPNYGYTF. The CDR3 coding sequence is TGTGCCAGCAGCCCGAGTAAACGAGGCGAACCTAACTATGGCTACACCTTC. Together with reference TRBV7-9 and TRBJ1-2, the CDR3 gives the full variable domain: DTGVSQNPRHKITKRGQNVTFRCDPISEHNRLYWYRQTLGQGPEFLTYFQNEAQLEKSRLLSDRFSAERPKGSFSTLEIQRTEQGDSAMYLCASSPSKRGEPNYGYTFGSGTRLTVV.

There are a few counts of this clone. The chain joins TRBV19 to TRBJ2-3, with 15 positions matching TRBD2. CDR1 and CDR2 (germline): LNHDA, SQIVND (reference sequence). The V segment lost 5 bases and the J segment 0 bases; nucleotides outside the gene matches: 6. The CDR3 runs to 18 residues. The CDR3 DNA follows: TGTGCCAGTAGTTCCGGACTAGCGGGAGGGCCAAGCACAGATACGCAGTATTTT. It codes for CASSSGLAGGPSTDTQYF.

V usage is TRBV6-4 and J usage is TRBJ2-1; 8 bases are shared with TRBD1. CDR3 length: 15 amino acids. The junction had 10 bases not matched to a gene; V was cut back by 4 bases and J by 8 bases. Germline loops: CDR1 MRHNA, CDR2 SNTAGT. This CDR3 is CASSVGQGNFDEQFF. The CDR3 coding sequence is TGTGCCAGCAGTGTCGGACAGGGCAATTTTGATGAGCAGTTCTTC.

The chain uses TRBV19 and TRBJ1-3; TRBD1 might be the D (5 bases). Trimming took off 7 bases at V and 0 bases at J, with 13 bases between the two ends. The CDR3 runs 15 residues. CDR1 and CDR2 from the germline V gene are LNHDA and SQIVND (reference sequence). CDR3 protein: CASTRRGLSGNTIYF. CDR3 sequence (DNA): TGTGCCAGTACCCGGCGGGGCCTCTCTGGAAACACCATATATTTT.

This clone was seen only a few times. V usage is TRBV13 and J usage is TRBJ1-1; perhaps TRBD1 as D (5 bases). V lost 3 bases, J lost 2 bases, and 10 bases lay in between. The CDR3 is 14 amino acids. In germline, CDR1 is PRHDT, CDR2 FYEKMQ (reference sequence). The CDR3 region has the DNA TGTGCCAGCAGCTTCCCTGACAGCAACACTGAAGCTTTCTTT. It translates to CASSFPDSNTEAFF. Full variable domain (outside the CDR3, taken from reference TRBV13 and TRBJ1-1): AAGVIQSPRHLIKEKRETATLKCYPIPRHDTVYWYQQGPGQDPQFLISFYEKMQSDKGSIPDRFSAQQFSDYHSELNMSSLELGDSALYFCASSFPDSNTEAFFGQGTRLTVV.

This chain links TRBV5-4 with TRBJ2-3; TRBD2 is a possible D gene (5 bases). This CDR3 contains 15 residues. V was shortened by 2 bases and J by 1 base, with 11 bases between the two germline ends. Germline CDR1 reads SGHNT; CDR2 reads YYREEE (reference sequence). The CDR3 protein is CASSFGVSGTDTQYF. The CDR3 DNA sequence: TGTGCCAGCAGCTTTGGGGTTAGCGGCACAGATACGCAGTATTTT.

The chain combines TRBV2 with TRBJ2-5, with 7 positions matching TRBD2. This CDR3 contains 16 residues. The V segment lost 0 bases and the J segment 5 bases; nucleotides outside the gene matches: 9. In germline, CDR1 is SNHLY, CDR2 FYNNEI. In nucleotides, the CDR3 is TGTGCCAGCAGTGAAGCGCTTGGGGGGGTCGGGGAGACCCAGTACTTC. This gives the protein CASSEALGGVGETQYF.

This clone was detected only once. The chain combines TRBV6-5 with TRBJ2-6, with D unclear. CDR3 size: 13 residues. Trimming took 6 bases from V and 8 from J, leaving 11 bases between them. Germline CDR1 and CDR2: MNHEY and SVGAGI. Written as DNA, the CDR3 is TGTGCCAGCAGCCCTCTAGAGACCAACGTCCTGACTTTC. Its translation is CASSPLETNVLTF.

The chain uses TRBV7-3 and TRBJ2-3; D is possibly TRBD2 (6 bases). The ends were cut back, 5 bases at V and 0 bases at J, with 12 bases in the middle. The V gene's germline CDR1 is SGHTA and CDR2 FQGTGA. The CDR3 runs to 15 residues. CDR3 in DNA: TGTGCCAGCAGCCCCGCCGGGACTAGCACAGATACGCAGTATTTT. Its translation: CASSPAGTSTDTQYF.

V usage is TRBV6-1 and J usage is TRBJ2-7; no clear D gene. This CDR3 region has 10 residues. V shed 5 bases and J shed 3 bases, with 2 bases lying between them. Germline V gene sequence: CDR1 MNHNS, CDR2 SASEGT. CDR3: CASSLYEQYF. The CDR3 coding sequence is TGTGCCAGCAGTCTCTACGAGCAGTACTTC.

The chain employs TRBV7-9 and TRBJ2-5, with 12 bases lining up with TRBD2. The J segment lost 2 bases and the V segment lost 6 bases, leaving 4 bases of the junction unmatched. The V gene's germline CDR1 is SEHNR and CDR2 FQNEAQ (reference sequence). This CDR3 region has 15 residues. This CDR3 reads CASRMTSGSQETQYF. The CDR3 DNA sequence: TGTGCCAGCAGGATGACTAGCGGGAGTCAAGAGACCCAGTACTTC.

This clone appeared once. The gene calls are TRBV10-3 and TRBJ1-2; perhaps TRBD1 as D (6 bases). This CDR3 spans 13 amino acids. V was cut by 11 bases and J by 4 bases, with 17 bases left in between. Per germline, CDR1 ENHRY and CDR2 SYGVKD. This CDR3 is CAVYLDSAYGYTF. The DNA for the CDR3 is TGTGCCGTCTATCTGGACAGCGCCTATGGCTACACCTTC.

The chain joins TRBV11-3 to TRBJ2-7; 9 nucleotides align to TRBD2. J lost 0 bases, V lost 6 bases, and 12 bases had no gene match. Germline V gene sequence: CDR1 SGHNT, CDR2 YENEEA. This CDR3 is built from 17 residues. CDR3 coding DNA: TGTGCCAGCAGTTTAAGCGGGAGGACCTTTAGCTCCTACGAGCAGTACGTC. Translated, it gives CASSLSGRTFSSYEQYV.

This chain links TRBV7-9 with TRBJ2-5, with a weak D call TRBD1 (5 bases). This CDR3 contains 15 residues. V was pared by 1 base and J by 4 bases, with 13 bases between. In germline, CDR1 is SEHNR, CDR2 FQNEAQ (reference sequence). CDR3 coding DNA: TGTGCCAGCAGCTTAGTCGGGCAGGGCAGAGAGACCCAGTACTTC. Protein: CASSLVGQGRETQYF.

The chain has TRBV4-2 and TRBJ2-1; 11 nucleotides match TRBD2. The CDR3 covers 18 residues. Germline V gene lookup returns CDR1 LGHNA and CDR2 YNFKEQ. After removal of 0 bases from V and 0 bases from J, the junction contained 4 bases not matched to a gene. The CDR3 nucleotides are TGTGCCAGCAGCCAAGAATTTACTAGCGGGAGCTCCTACAATGAGCAGTTCTTC. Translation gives CASSQEFTSGSSYNEQFF.

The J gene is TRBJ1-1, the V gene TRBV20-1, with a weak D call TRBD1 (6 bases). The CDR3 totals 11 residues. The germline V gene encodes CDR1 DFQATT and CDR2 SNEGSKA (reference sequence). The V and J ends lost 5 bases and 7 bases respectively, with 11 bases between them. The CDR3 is CSALPQGEAFF. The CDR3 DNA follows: TGCAGTGCTCTCCCACAGGGTGAAGCTTTCTTT.

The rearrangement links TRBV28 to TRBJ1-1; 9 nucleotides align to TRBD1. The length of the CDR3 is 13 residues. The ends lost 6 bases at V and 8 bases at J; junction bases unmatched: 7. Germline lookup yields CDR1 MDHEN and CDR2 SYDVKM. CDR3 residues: CASRPIGTGEAFF. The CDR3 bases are TGTGCCAGCAGGCCTATAGGGACAGGGGAAGCTTTCTTT.

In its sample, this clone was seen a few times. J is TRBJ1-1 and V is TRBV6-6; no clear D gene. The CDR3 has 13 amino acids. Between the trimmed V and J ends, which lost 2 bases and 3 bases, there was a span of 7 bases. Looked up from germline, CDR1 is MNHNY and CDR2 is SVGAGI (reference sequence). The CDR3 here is CASSYEADTEAFF. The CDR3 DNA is TGTGCCAGCAGTTACGAGGCAGACACTGAAGCTTTCTTT.

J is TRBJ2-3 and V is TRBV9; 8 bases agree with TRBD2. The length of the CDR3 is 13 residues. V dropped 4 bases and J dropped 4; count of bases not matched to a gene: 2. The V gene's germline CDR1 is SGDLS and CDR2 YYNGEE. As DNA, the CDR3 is TGTGCCAGCAGCATCGGGGGGGCAGATACGCAGTATTTT. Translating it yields CASSIGGADTQYF. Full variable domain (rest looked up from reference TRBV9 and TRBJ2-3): DSGVTQTPKHLITATGQRVTLRCSPRSGDLSVYWYQQSLDQGLQFLIQYYNGEERAKGNILERFSAQQFPDLHSELNLSSLELGDSALYFCASSIGGADTQYFGPGTRLTVL.

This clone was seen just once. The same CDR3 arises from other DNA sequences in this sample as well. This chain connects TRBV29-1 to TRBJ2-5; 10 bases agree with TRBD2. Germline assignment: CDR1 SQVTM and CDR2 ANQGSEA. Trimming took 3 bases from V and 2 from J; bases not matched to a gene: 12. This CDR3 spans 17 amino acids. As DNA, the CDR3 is TGCAGCGTTGAGGATGGTCACACTAGCGGGGAACAAGAGACCCAGTACTTC. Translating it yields CSVEDGHTSGEQETQYF.

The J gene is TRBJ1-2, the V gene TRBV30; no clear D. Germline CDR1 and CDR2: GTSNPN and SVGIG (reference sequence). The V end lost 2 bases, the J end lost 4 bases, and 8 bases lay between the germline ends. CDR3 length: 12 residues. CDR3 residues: CAWSIRGYGYTF. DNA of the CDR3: TGTGCCTGGAGTATTCGGGGCTATGGCTACACCTTC.

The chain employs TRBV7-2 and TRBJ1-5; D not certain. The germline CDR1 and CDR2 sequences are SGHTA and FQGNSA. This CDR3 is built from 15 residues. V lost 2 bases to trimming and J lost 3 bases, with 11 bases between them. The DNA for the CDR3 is TGTGCCAGCAGCTTAACGGGGATCTACAATCAGCCCCAGCATTTT. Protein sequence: CASSLTGIYNQPQHF.

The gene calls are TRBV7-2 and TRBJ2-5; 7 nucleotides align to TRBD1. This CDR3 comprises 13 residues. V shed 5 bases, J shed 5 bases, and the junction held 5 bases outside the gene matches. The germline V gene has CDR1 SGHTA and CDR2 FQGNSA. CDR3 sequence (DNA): TGTGCCAGCAGCCGAGGGGGCTATGAGACCCAGTACTTC. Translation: CASSRGGYETQYF.